A single sample gave rise to the 25 T cell receptor beta chains below, sequenced in a study of cytomegalovirus exposure and HLA in healthy donors. 60 Vbeta and 13 Jbeta primers were used in PCR. The table came from immunoSEQ multiplex PCR; TCRdb's copy has only in-frame clones and leaves some out. The table includes about 98,000 clones, roughly 70% detected once. Sequences were obtained from PBMCs. The origin of the receptors is a man aged 50-59 years in good health and CMV-seronegative.

This chain links TRBV7-9 with TRBJ1-1; D ambiguous. CDR1 is SEHNR, CDR2 FQNEAQ, per germline (reference sequence). The CDR3 runs to 15 residues. Between the trimmed V and J ends, which lost 1 base and 3 bases, there was a span of 12 bases. Here the CDR3 reads CASSLVLPSDTEAFF. CDR3 nucleotides: TGTGCCAGCAGCTTAGTATTGCCCTCGGACACTGAAGCTTTCTTT.

This clone showed up just a few times. The J gene is TRBJ2-5, the V gene TRBV9, with TRBD1 identical over 8 bases. Trimming at V came to 2 bases and at J to 3 bases, leaving 6 bases not matched to a gene. Germline loops: CDR1 SGDLS, CDR2 YYNGEE. This CDR3 is 15 amino acids long. CDR3 amino acids: CASSVFGQGKETQYF. CDR3 coding DNA: TGTGCCAGCAGCGTGTTCGGACAGGGTAAAGAGACCCAGTACTTC. Full variable domain (remainder filled in from reference TRBV9 and TRBJ2-5): DSGVTQTPKHLITATGQRVTLRCSPRSGDLSVYWYQQSLDQGLQFLIQYYNGEERAKGNILERFSAQQFPDLHSELNLSSLELGDSALYFCASSVFGQGKETQYFGPGTRLLVL.

In its sample, this clone was seen a few times. V usage is TRBV6-1 and J usage is TRBJ1-4; no definite D call. CDR1 is MNHNS and CDR2 is SASEGT in the germline V gene. Between the trimmed V and J ends, which lost 5 bases and 8 bases, there was a span of 12 bases. CDR3 size: 13 residues. The CDR3 coding sequence is TGTGCCAGCAGTCAATGGGGAGGCGAAAAACTGTTTTTT. This sequence encodes CASSQWGGEKLFF.

This chain joins TRBV28 and TRBJ2-5, with a tentative D call TRBD2 (5 bases). The J call could be wrong; TRBJ2-7 is a better fit for the DNA end. This CDR3 has 15 residues. Germline assignment: CDR1 MDHEN and CDR2 SYDVKM. Written as DNA, the CDR3 is TGTGCCAGCAGTCCCGAGACGGCGCGGGCCTACGAGCAGTACTTC. Translated: CASSPETARAYEQYF.

The chain combines TRBV2 with TRBJ2-5, with 7 nucleotides matching TRBD2. The J call may be faulty, since TRBJ2-7 better matches the DNA end. Germline V gene data show CDR1 as SNHLY and CDR2 as FYNNEI. The CDR3 consists of 13 residues. CDR3 coding DNA: TGTGCCAGTGGACTAGTACCCGAATACGAGCAGTACTTC. The encoded protein is CASGLVPEYEQYF.

This clone was counted a few times. This chain uses TRBV4-3 with TRBJ1-2; D gene unclear. Germline V gene data show CDR1 as LGHNA and CDR2 as YSLEER. With 0 bases removed from V and 4 bases from J, the gap between germline ends came to 12 bases. The CDR3 length is 15 residues. CDR3 sequence reads: CASSQDGFGSYGYTF. The CDR3 DNA sequence: TGCGCCAGCAGCCAAGACGGCTTTGGGAGCTATGGCTACACCTTC.

This clone was counted a single time. The J gene is TRBJ1-1, the V gene TRBV4-3, with D maybe TRBD1 (5 bases). This CDR3 is 16 amino acids long. V was pared by 1 base and J by 0 bases, with 12 bases between. Germline loops: CDR1 LGHNA, CDR2 YSLEER. CDR3 nucleotide sequence: TGCGCCAGCAGCCAAGCCTACACAGGAATGAACACTGAAGCTTTCTTT. Its translation is CASSQAYTGMNTEAFF.

The chain links TRBV4-1 to TRBJ2-2; TRBD1 matches at 7 bases. V gave up 2 bases and J gave up 0 bases; unmatched junction bases: 6. The V gene's germline CDR1 is MGHRA and CDR2 YSYEKL. The CDR3 length is 17 residues. The CDR3, as DNA: TGCGCCAGCAGCCAAAATCCAGGGACAGCGAACACCGGGGAGCTGTTTTTT. This sequence encodes CASSQNPGTANTGELFF.

The V and J genes are TRBV4-1 and TRBJ1-4; 7 bases are a match to TRBD1. The V and J ends lost 2 bases and 4 bases, in that order; junction bases with no gene match: 1. CDR1 and CDR2 (germline): MGHRA, YSYEKL. The CDR3 consists of 14 residues. CDR3 loop: CASSQTGVNEKLFF. CDR3 nucleotides: TGCGCCAGCAGCCAAACAGGGGTTAATGAAAAACTGTTTTTT.

This chain joins TRBV5-4 and TRBJ2-1; 11 bases are shared with TRBD2. The CDR3 has 14 amino acids. Germline trimming cut 4 bases from V and 10 bases from J; bases unmatched to any gene: 7. Per germline, CDR1 SGHNT and CDR2 YYREEE (reference sequence). CDR3 protein: CASSASGGHLEQFF. The DNA for the CDR3 is TGTGCCAGCAGCGCTAGCGGGGGGCACCTGGAGCAGTTCTTC.

This clone was detected only once. The chain carries TRBV5-1 and TRBJ1-1, with D possibly matching TRBD1 (5 bases). Germline V gene sequence: CDR1 SGHRS, CDR2 YFSETQ. This CDR3 is 14 amino acids long. The V end was cut by 0 bases, the J end by 1 base, with 7 bases between. CDR3 sequence: CASSLAGKNTEAFF. The CDR3 coding sequence is TGCGCCAGCAGCTTGGCAGGGAAGAACACTGAAGCTTTCTTT.

The J gene is TRBJ2-1, the V gene TRBV6-6; 14 positions match TRBD2. Germline loops: CDR1 MNHNY, CDR2 SVGAGI (reference sequence). This CDR3 is 15 amino acids long. V shed 6 bases, J shed 4 bases, and the junction held 2 bases outside the gene matches. The CDR3 DNA follows: TGTGCCAGCAGCCGGACTAGCGGGGGGTACAATGAGCAGTTCTTC. Translating it yields CASSRTSGGYNEQFF.

J is TRBJ2-5 and V is TRBV5-1; D is undetermined. CDR1 and CDR2 (germline): SGHRS, YFSETQ. V was clipped by 0 bases and J by 2 bases, with 5 bases between them. This CDR3 is built from 13 residues. CDR3 amino acids: CASSLGYQETQYF. The CDR3 bases are TGCGCCAGCAGCTTGGGCTATCAAGAGACCCAGTACTTC. The full variable domain, completed using reference TRBV5-1 and TRBJ2-5, is KAGVTQTPRYLIKTRGQQVTLSCSPISGHRSVSWYQQTPGQGLQFLFEYFSETQRNKGNFPGRFSGRQFSNSRSEMNVSTLELGDSALYLCASSLGYQETQYFGPGTRLLVL.

This chain joins TRBV4-1 and TRBJ2-2; 9 bases fit TRBD2. Germline V lookup: CDR1 MGHRA, CDR2 YSYEKL. The CDR3 spans 16 residues. With 1 base clipped from V and 5 bases from J, the junction kept 5 bases outside the gene matches. This CDR3 is CASSQGAGGTTGELFF. CDR3 nucleotides: TGCGCCAGCAGCCAAGGAGCGGGGGGTACGACCGGGGAGCTGTTTTTT.

J is TRBJ1-2 and V is TRBV9, with D hard to call. Trimming cost V 0 bases and J 4 bases, with 7 bases left between them. The CDR3 extends over 13 amino acids. Germline V gene lookup returns CDR1 SGDLS and CDR2 YYNGEE. CDR3 protein: CASSVGQAYGYTF. As DNA, the CDR3 is TGTGCCAGCAGCGTAGGACAAGCCTATGGCTACACCTTC.

The chain has TRBV5-1 and TRBJ2-5; 9 bases align to TRBD2. With V trimmed by 4 bases and J by 4 bases, 17 bases remained unmatched. CDR3 length: 18 amino acids. Germline CDR1 SGHRS, CDR2 YFSETQ. CDR3: CASSRGPGTSNLGETQYF. CDR3 DNA sequence: TGCGCCAGCAGCCGGGGCCCCGGGACTAGCAATTTGGGAGAGACCCAGTACTTC.

The V and J genes are TRBV29-1 and TRBJ1-2; D might be TRBD1 (6 bases). Per germline, CDR1 SQVTM and CDR2 ANQGSEA. The V gene lost 2 bases and the J gene lost 2 bases, with 6 bases spanning the gap. This CDR3 spans 12 amino acids. Written as DNA, the CDR3 is TGCAGCGTTGAACAGGGGAACTATGGCTACACCTTC. Amino acid sequence: CSVEQGNYGYTF.

Only a few counts were recorded for this clone. The chain carries TRBV2 and TRBJ1-2; D uncertain. CDR3 length equals 13 residues. CDR1 and CDR2 from the germline V gene are SNHLY and FYNNEI. Trimming stripped 0 bases from V and 4 bases from J, with 6 bases between. In nucleotides, the CDR3 is TGTGCCAGCAGTGAAGCGGAGGCCTATGGCTACACCTTC. This translates into CASSEAEAYGYTF.

V usage is TRBV5-4 and J usage is TRBJ1-3, with D possibly being TRBD1 (6 bases). Germline-derived CDR1 and CDR2 are SGHNT and YYREEE (reference sequence). V dropped 0 bases and J dropped 2 bases, with 12 bases sitting between them. CDR3 size: 16 residues. This chain's CDR3 is CASSLGRGSPGNTIYF. The CDR3 nucleotides read TGTGCCAGCAGCTTGGGCAGGGGAAGCCCTGGAAACACCATATATTTT.

Details on this clone: The junction and the germline gene differ at one end; a read error may be behind it. The rearrangement joins TRBV7-7 to TRBJ2-1; no firm D call. The germline V gene encodes CDR1 SSHAT and CDR2 FNYEAQ (reference sequence). This CDR3 spans 13 amino acids. The CDR3, as DNA: TGTGCTAGCAGCTTGCACCCGGGTATTGAGCAGTTCTTC. This codes for CASSLHPGIEQFF.

V and J are TRBV28 and TRBJ2-4; a possible D gene is TRBD2 (6 bases). V was pared by 8 bases and J by 0 bases, with 17 bases between. Germline lookup yields CDR1 MDHEN and CDR2 SYDVKM. This CDR3 is 16 amino acids long. CDR3 nucleotides: TGTGCCAGCTCCCTGGGAGGCAGTCTAGCCAAAAACATTCAGTACTTC. Amino acid sequence: CASSLGGSLAKNIQYF. The full variable domain, in which reference TRBV28 and TRBJ2-4 provide the parts outside the CDR3, is DVKVTQSSRYLVKRTGEKVFLECVQDMDHENMFWYRQDPGLGLRLIYFSYDVKMKEKGDIPEGYSVSREKKERFSLILESASTNQTSMYLCASSLGGSLAKNIQYFGAGTRLSVL.

This clone was seen only once. The chain has TRBV28 and TRBJ2-1; perhaps TRBD1 as D (6 bases). The germline V gene encodes CDR1 MDHEN and CDR2 SYDVKM. Trimming shortened V by 6 bases and J by 8 bases, and 11 bases separated the two germline ends. The CDR3 loop spans 12 amino acids. For the CDR3, the DNA is TGTGCCAGCAGACACGACAGGTATGAGCAGTTCTTC. Translation: CASRHDRYEQFF.

This clone was seen a few times. The chain uses TRBV10-3 and TRBJ1-4; D gene uncertain. The CDR3 sequence is 15 residues long. Trimming shortened V by 4 bases and J by 0 bases, and 9 bases separated the two germline ends. Germline V gene sequence: CDR1 ENHRY, CDR2 SYGVKD. The CDR3 sequence is CAISGNSATNEKLFF. In DNA form, the CDR3 reads TGTGCCATCAGTGGGAACAGTGCAACTAATGAAAAACTGTTTTTT.

The sample holds a few counts of this clone. The V call is TRBV5-5, the J call TRBJ2-5; the D gene is possibly TRBD2 (7 bases). The CDR3 runs 14 residues. Trimming took off 4 bases at V and 4 bases at J, with 14 bases between the two ends. Germline V gives CDR1 SGHKS, CDR2 YYEKEE (reference sequence). CDR3 coding DNA: TGTGCCAGCAGCGTCTGGGGGGGCCGAGAGACCCAGTACTTC. Translating it yields CASSVWGGRETQYF.

The chain joins TRBV6-6 to TRBJ2-7, with D tentatively TRBD2 (5 bases). From germline, CDR1 is MNHNY and CDR2 SVGAGI (reference sequence). V lost 6 bases and J 0 bases, leaving 18 bases between the germline ends. The CDR3 is 16 residues long. CDR3 nucleotides: TGTGCCAGCAGGAATTTGGACTCCTCGAGCTCCTACGAGCAGTACTTC. Residues: CASRNLDSSSSYEQYF.